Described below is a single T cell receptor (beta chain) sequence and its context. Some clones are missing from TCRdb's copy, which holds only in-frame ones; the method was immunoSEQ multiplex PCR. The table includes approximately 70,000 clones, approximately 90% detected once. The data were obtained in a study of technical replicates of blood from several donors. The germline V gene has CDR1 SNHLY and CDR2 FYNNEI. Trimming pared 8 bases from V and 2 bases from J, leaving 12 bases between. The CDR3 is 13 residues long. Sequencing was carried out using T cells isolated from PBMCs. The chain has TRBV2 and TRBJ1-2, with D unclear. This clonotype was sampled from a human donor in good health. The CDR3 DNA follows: TGTGCCAGCCAACACCCGCGGAACTATGGCTACACCTTC. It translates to CASQHPRNYGYTF.